The 24 T cell receptor beta chains listed next were all sequenced from one sample in a study of patients and donors after allogeneic stem cell transplantation. MiXCR, run by TCRdb on the RT-PCR reads, gives a single entry per CDR3 protein. The sample yields 150,000 to 200,000 distinct CDR3 sequences, about a quarter seen once. The material sequenced was blood, either unsorted or a sorted T cell fraction (not recorded which). The origin of the receptors is a human donor who was either an allogeneic HSCT recipient or a stem cell or donor lymphocyte infusion donor (not recorded which). It is not recorded whose cells these are; they may come from a transplant donor.

The CDR3 is CSAQAGTGVGYTF. In DNA form, the CDR3 reads TGCAGTGCTCAGGCCGGGACAGGGGTAGGCTACACCTTC. J is TRBJ1-2 and V is TRBV20-1, with 10 nucleotides matching TRBD1. The germline gives CDR1 DFQATT, CDR2 SNEGSKA (reference sequence). The CDR3 runs to 13 residues. Trimming took 5 bases from V and 8 from J; bases not matched to a gene: 8.

The CDR3 nucleotides are TGTGCCAGCAGTTTGGGGCAGCGTCTCTACGAGCAGTACTTC. Residues: CASSLGQRLYEQYF. This chain joins TRBV12-3 or TRBV12-4 and TRBJ2-7, with D possibly matching TRBD1 (5 bases). Trimming removed 3 bases at V and 3 bases at J, with 12 bases between. The CDR3 length is 14 residues.

The sample holds a few counts of this clonotype. This chain joins TRBV6-2 or TRBV6-3 and TRBJ2-3, with D perhaps matching TRBD2 (6 bases). The CDR3 is 17 amino acids. The ends were cut back, 2 bases at V and 2 bases at J, with 17 bases in the middle. Germline lookup yields CDR1 MNHEY and CDR2 SVGEGT. The CDR3, as DNA: TGTGCCAGCAGTTACGGCCTTCTAGCGACCAACACAGATACGCAGTATTTT. Protein product: CASSYGLLATNTDTQYF.

This clonotype has just a few counts. J is TRBJ1-2 and V is TRBV6-5; 7 bases map to TRBD1. Germline CDR1 MNHEY, CDR2 SVGAGI. The V segment lost 5 bases and the J segment 4 bases; nucleotides outside the gene matches: 7. This CDR3 is built from 14 residues. The CDR3 is CASSPRQGGYGYTF. CDR3 bases: TGTGCCAGCAGTCCTAGACAGGGAGGCTATGGCTACACCTTC.

V usage is TRBV7-2 and J usage is TRBJ1-1; D is uncertain. This CDR3 has 15 residues. Trimming stripped 5 bases from V and 5 bases from J, with 18 bases between. The germline gives CDR1 SGHTA, CDR2 FQGNSA. The CDR3 reads CASSKDQPSRTEAFF. CDR3 bases: TGTGCCAGCAGCAAGGACCAACCTAGTAGAACTGAAGCTTTCTTT.

Only a few counts were recorded for this clonotype. The chain is built from TRBV12-3 or TRBV12-4 and TRBJ1-4; D not certain. V gave up 0 bases and J gave up 8 bases, with 7 bases separating them. The CDR3 sequence is 13 residues long. The CDR3 DNA is TGTGCCAGCAGTTTAGCCTGGAGGGAAAAACTGTTTTTT. Translating gives CASSLAWREKLFF.

The sample holds a few counts of this clonotype. The chain employs TRBV4-2 and TRBJ2-1; D is unclear. Germline-derived CDR1 and CDR2 are LGHNA and YNFKEQ. The V end lost 0 bases, the J end lost 0 bases, and 12 bases lay between the germline ends. The CDR3 totals 17 residues. CDR3 region: CASSQDDSQSSYNEQFF. Written as DNA, the CDR3 is TGTGCCAGCAGCCAAGATGATAGCCAAAGCTCCTACAATGAGCAGTTCTTC.

This clonotype was seen a single time. The V call is TRBV20-1, the J call TRBJ2-3; D is uncertain. Germline V gene lookup returns CDR1 DFQATT and CDR2 SNEGSKA (reference sequence). The CDR3 extends over 11 amino acids. The V end lost 6 bases, the J end lost 5 bases, and 9 bases lay between the germline ends. The CDR3 region is CSAQTGDTQYF. In DNA, the CDR3 is TGCAGTGCCCAGACGGGAGATACGCAGTATTTT.

The rearrangement uses TRBV12-3 or TRBV12-4 and TRBJ2-1, with TRBD2 matching over 8 bases. The CDR3 sequence is 15 residues long. Unmatched junction bases numbered 5, after V lost 3 bases and J lost 4 bases. The CDR3 loop is CASSFVIAGYNEQFF. The CDR3 DNA reads as TGTGCCAGCAGTTTTGTGATAGCGGGATACAATGAGCAGTTCTTC.

This chain connects TRBV7-3 to TRBJ1-2; the D gene is possibly TRBD1 (6 bases). Germline-derived CDR1 and CDR2 are SGHTA and FQGTGA. The CDR3 covers 11 residues. Between the trimmed V and J ends, which lost 8 bases and 6 bases, there was a span of 10 bases. In nucleotides, the CDR3 is TGTGCCAGCGGCTCAGGGGATGGCTACACCTTC. Amino acid sequence: CASGSGDGYTF.

This clonotype was seen a handful of times. This chain uses TRBV7-6 with TRBJ1-4, with TRBD1 matching 9 bases. Germline CDR1 and CDR2: SGHVS and FNYEAQ. The V segment lost 2 bases and the J segment 5 bases; nucleotides outside the gene matches: 3. The CDR3 loop spans 15 amino acids. CDR3: CASSLSGTGNEKLFF. The DNA of the CDR3 is TGTGCCAGCAGCTTATCCGGGACAGGGAATGAAAAACTGTTTTTT.

A few counts support this clonotype. The rearrangement joins TRBV9 to TRBJ2-3, with 10 bases identical to TRBD1. Germline-derived CDR1 and CDR2 are SGDLS and YYNGEE. The V gene end was trimmed by 4 bases and the J gene end by 7 bases; junction bases not matched to a gene: 12. The CDR3 extends over 16 amino acids. The CDR3 here is CASSLGIGQGVNTQYF. Here the CDR3 DNA reads TGTGCCAGCAGCCTAGGGATAGGACAGGGGGTCAATACGCAGTATTTT.

This clonotype was seen just once. The chain has TRBV5-5 and TRBJ2-1; TRBD1 agrees at 7 bases. The V segment lost 4 bases and the J segment 5 bases; nucleotides outside the gene matches: 9. Germline CDR1 is SGHKS and CDR2 is YYEKEE (reference sequence). This CDR3 contains 15 residues. The CDR3: CASSTRDSMNNEQFF. The CDR3, as DNA: TGTGCCAGCAGCACCCGGGACAGCATGAACAATGAGCAGTTCTTC.

This chain uses TRBV7-2 with TRBJ1-1; D call uncertain. V dropped 1 base and J dropped 0 bases, with 15 bases sitting between them. This CDR3 spans 17 amino acids. Germline CDR1 reads SGHTA; CDR2 reads FQGNSA. This CDR3 reads CASSLVEVPNMNTEAFF. Here the CDR3 DNA reads TGTGCCAGCAGCTTAGTCGAGGTCCCCAATATGAACACTGAAGCTTTCTTT.

The V and J genes are TRBV9 and TRBJ1-1; tentatively, D is TRBD1 (5 bases). Per the germline V gene, CDR1 is SGDLS and CDR2 is YYNGEE. The length of the CDR3 is 17 residues. The V gene lost 3 bases and the J gene lost 3 bases, with 21 bases spanning the gap. The CDR3 nucleotides read TGTGCCAGCAGCGCCTCACGGGACTCGCTGGGAGACACTGAAGCTTTCTTT. It translates to CASSASRDSLGDTEAFF.

This sequence joins TRBV12-3 or TRBV12-4 and TRBJ2-7; tentative D call: TRBD2 (6 bases). Trimming took 7 bases from V and 0 from J, leaving 13 bases between them. The CDR3 is 14 amino acids. The CDR3 DNA is TGTGCCAGCAACCTCGGGGGTGGCTCCTACGAGCAGTACTTC. It specifies CASNLGGGSYEQYF.

The table lists this clonotype with a few counts. This chain uses TRBV6-6 with TRBJ1-1; D is unresolved. Germline CDR1 is MNHNY and CDR2 is SVGAGI (reference sequence). The CDR3 runs 16 residues. The V end lost 4 bases, the J end lost 1 base, and 16 bases lay between the germline ends. The CDR3 reads CASSFDSGWTNTEAFF. The CDR3, as DNA: TGTGCCAGCAGTTTCGACTCCGGATGGACGAACACTGAAGCTTTCTTT.

The chain's CDR3 is CSARAKGHVYNEQFF. CDR3 nucleotide sequence: TGCAGTGCTAGAGCAAAGGGACACGTATACAATGAGCAGTTCTTC. This rearrangement joins TRBV20-1 to TRBJ2-1; tentatively, D is TRBD1 (6 bases). Trimming took 1 base from V and 4 from J, leaving 14 bases between them. The CDR3 covers 15 residues. CDR1 and CDR2 from the germline V gene are DFQATT and SNEGSKA (reference sequence).

This chain connects TRBV20-1 to TRBJ2-7, with D maybe TRBD1 (6 bases). V lost 4 bases and J lost 7, with 20 bases in between. The CDR3 runs to 14 residues. CDR1 is DFQATT and CDR2 is SNEGSKA in the germline V gene (reference sequence). This CDR3 reads CSAIATSSTGEQYF. CDR3 sequence (DNA): TGCAGTGCTATTGCTACCTCTAGTACAGGGGAGCAGTACTTC.

The chain recombines TRBV27 with TRBJ2-1; D gene ambiguous. The CDR3 loop spans 14 amino acids. The ends were cut back, 3 bases at V and 3 bases at J, with 9 bases in the middle. CDR1 is MNHEY, CDR2 SMNVEV, per germline (reference sequence). The CDR3 reads CASSFGSLYNEQFF. The CDR3 DNA sequence: TGTGCCAGCAGTTTCGGCAGTCTCTACAATGAGCAGTTCTTC.

The chain combines TRBV12-3 or TRBV12-4 with TRBJ2-7; no firm D call. The CDR3 totals 14 residues. V was cut by 2 bases and J by 2 bases, with 10 bases left in between. The CDR3 reads CASSLYPEPYEQYF. In nucleotides, the CDR3 is TGTGCCAGCAGTTTATATCCGGAGCCCTACGAGCAGTACTTC.

The gene calls are TRBV5-1 and TRBJ2-7; either TRBD1 or TRBD2 may fit D (5 bases each). V was cut by 3 bases and J by 7 bases, with 17 bases left in between. The length of the CDR3 is 14 residues. Germline V CDR1 and CDR2: SGHRS, YFSETQ. CDR3 residues: CASSSWDLSGEQYF. The CDR3 DNA follows: TGCGCCAGCAGCTCGTGGGACCTATCTGGGGAGCAGTACTTC.

This clonotype has only a few counts. The chain combines TRBV20-1 with TRBJ2-7; tentatively, D is TRBD2 (6 bases). Trimming removed 6 bases from V and 3 bases from J, with 15 bases in between. CDR1 DFQATT and CDR2 SNEGSKA come from the germline V gene (reference sequence). The CDR3 spans 13 residues. The CDR3 DNA reads as TGCAGTGCACAAATGGGGGGTCGCTACGAGCAGTACTTC. Amino acid sequence: CSAQMGGRYEQYF.

The chain carries TRBV4-3 and TRBJ1-6; tentatively, D is TRBD1 (5 bases). This CDR3 is built from 15 residues. The germline gives CDR1 LGHNA, CDR2 YSLEER. The V and J ends lost 4 bases and 6 bases respectively, with 13 bases between them. This CDR3 is CASSRDRKTNSPLHF. In DNA form, the CDR3 reads TGCGCCAGCAGCCGGGACCGGAAGACTAATTCACCCCTCCACTTT.